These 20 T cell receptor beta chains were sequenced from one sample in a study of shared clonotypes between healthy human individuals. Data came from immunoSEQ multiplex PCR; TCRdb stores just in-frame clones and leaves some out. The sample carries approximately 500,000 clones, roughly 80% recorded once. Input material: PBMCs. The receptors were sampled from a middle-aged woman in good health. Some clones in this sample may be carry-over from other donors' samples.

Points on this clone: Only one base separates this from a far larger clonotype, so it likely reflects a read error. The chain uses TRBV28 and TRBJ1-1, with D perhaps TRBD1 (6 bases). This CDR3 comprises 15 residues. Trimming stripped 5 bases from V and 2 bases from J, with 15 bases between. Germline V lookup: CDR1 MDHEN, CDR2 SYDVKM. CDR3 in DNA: TGTGCCAGCAGTCCCTTCGACAGGAGAAACACTGAAGCTTTCTTT. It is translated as CASSPFDRRNTEAFF.

DNA for the CDR3: TGCGCCAGCAGCCCGAGGACAGGGAGCGGCTACACCTTC. Translation: CASSPRTGSGYTF. The chain combines TRBV4-3 with TRBJ1-2, with 8 bases that match TRBD1. V lost 4 bases, J lost 8 bases, and 6 bases stayed unmatched. This CDR3 is 13 amino acids long. Germline V gene sequence: CDR1 LGHNA, CDR2 YSLEER.

The CDR3 coding sequence is TGTGCCAGCAGTTTTGTCTGGCAGTGGGGCCGGGAGGGCCTCACAGATACGCAGTATTTT. This translates into CASSFVWQWGREGLTDTQYF. V is TRBV27 and J is TRBJ2-3; TRBD2 matches 8 bases. The trim removed 3 bases at V and 2 bases at J, leaving 19 bases unmatched. Germline CDR1 is MNHEY and CDR2 is SMNVEV (reference sequence). The CDR3 sequence is 20 residues long.

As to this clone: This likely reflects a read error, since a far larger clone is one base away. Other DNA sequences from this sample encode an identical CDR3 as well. The CDR3: CASSQGTPYEQYF. In DNA form, the CDR3 reads TGTGCCAGTTCACAGGGGACCCCCTACGAGCAATACTTC. V is TRBV28 and J is TRBJ2-7, with 7 nucleotides matching TRBD1. The CDR3 is 13 amino acids. Germline assignment: CDR1 MDHEN and CDR2 SYDVKM.

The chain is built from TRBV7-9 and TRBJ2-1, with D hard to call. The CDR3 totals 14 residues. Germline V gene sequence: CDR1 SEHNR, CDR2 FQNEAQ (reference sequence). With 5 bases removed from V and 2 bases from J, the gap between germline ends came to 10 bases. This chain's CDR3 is CASSRGSPYNEQFF. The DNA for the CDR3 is TGTGCCAGCAGCCGTGGGTCACCCTACAATGAGCAGTTCTTC.

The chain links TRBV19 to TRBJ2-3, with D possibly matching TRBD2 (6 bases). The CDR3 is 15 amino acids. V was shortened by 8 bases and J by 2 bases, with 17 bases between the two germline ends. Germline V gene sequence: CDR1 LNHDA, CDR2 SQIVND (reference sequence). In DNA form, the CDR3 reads TGTGCCAGTGGCCAGCGGGCAGGGAACACAGATACGCAGTATTTT. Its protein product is CASGQRAGNTDTQYF.

The DNA of the CDR3 is TGTGCCAGCAGTTACTCGGGAGTGCGCACCGGGGAGCTGTTTTTT. Residues: CASSYSGVRTGELFF. The chain recombines TRBV6-5 with TRBJ2-2, with D perhaps TRBD2 (5 bases). Deletions cut 0 bases from V and 4 bases from J, with 9 bases between. In germline, CDR1 is MNHEY, CDR2 SVGAGI. The CDR3 runs 15 residues.

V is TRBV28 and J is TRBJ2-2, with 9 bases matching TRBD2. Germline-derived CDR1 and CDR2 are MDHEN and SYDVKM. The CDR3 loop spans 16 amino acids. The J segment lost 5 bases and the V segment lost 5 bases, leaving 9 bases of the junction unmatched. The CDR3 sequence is CASSPRGLARTGELFF. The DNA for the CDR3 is TGTGCCAGCAGTCCCCGGGGACTAGCAAGGACCGGGGAGCTGTTTTTT.

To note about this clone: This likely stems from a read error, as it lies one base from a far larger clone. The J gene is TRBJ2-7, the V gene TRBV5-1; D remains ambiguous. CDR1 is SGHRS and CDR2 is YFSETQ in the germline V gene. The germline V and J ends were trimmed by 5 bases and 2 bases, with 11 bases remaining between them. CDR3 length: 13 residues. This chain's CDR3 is CASRLQWTYEQYF. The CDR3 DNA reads TGCGCCAGCAGGCTTCAGTGGACCTACGAGCAGTACTTC.

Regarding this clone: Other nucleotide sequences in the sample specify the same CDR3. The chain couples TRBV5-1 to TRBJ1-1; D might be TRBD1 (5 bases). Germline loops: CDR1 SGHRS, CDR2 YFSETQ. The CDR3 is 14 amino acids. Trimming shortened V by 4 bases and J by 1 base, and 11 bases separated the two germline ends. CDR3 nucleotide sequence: TGCGCCAGCAGCCCTGACGGGGCGAACACTGAAGCTTTCTTT. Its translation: CASSPDGANTEAFF.

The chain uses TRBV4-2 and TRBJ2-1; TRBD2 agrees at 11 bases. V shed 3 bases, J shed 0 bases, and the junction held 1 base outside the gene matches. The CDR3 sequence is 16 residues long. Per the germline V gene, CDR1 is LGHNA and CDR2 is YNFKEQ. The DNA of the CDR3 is TGTGCCAGCAGCCAGACTAGCGGGGACTCCTACAATGAGCAGTTCTTC. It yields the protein CASSQTSGDSYNEQFF.

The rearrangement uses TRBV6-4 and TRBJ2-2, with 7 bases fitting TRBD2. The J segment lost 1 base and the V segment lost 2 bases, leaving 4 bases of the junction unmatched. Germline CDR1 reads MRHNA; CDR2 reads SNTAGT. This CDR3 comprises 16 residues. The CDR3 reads CASSDGSGMNTGELFF. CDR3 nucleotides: TGTGCCAGCAGTGACGGGAGCGGGATGAACACCGGGGAGCTGTTTTTT.

In DNA form, the CDR3 reads TGTGCCAGCAGTGATACAGGGGAACCCTACAATGAGCAGTTCTTC. Its translation: CASSDTGEPYNEQFF. The chain couples TRBV28 to TRBJ2-1; 7 bases match TRBD1. Unmatched junction bases numbered 6, after V lost 5 bases and J lost 2 bases. Germline loops: CDR1 MDHEN, CDR2 SYDVKM. This CDR3 has 15 residues.

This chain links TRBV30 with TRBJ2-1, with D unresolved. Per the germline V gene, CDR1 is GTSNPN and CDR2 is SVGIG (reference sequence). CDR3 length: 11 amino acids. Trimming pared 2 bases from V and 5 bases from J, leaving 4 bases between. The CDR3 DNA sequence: TGTGCCTGGAGTCAGGACAATGAGCAGTTCTTC. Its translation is CAWSQDNEQFF.

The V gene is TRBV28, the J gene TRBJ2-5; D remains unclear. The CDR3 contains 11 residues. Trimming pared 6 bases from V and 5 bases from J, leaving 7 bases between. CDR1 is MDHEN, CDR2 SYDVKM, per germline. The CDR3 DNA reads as TGTGCCAGCAGGGCGGTCGAGACCCAGTACTTC. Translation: CASRAVETQYF.

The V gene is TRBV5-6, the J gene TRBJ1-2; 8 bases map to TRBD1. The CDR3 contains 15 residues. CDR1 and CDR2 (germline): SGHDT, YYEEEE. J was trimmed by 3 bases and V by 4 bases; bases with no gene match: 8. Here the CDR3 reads CASSPTGEVYYGYTF. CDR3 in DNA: TGTGCCAGCAGCCCGACAGGGGAGGTTTACTATGGCTACACCTTC.

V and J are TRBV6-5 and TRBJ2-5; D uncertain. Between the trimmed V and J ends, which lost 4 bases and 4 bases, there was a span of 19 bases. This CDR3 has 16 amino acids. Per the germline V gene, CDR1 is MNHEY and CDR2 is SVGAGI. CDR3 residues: CASSSTAPQPAETQYF. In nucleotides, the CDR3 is TGTGCCAGCAGTTCCACGGCACCGCAGCCCGCAGAGACCCAGTACTTC.

CDR3 sequence: CASMETGGGTDTQYF. As DNA, the CDR3 is TGTGCCAGCATGGAGACAGGGGGCGGGACAGATACGCAGTATTTT. This sequence joins TRBV2 and TRBJ2-3; 10 bases match TRBD1. This CDR3 spans 15 amino acids. J lost 3 bases, V lost 7 bases, and 7 bases had no gene match. Germline V gene sequence: CDR1 SNHLY, CDR2 FYNNEI.

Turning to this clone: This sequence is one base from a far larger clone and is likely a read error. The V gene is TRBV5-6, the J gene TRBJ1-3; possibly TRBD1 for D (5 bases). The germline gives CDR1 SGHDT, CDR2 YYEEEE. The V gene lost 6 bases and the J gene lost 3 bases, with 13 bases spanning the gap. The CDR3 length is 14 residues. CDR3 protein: CASITWGRGNTIYF. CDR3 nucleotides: TGTGCCAGCATAACGTGGGGACGTGGAAACACCATATATTTT.

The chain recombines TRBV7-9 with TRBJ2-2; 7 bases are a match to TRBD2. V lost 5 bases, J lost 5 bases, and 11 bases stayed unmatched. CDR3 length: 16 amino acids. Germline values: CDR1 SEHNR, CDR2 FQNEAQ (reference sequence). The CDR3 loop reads CASSLGEGGWTGELFF. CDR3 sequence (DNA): TGTGCCAGCAGCCTAGGGGAGGGAGGATGGACCGGGGAGCTGTTTTTT.